What follows are 21 T cell receptor beta chains derived from one specimen sequenced in a study of cytomegalovirus exposure and HLA in healthy donors. Both 60 Vbeta primers and 13 Jbeta primers went into the PCR. The method was immunoSEQ multiplex PCR; TCRdb's version includes in-frame clones alone and lacks a portion of them. The sample contains about 96,000 clones, 65% to 75% of which appear only once. Material: PBMCs. The origin of the receptors is a woman aged 70 to 79 in good health and CMV-seropositive.

V gene TRBV18 combines with J gene TRBJ2-1; perhaps TRBD1 as D (6 bases). The CDR3 covers 16 residues. CDR1 KGHSH and CDR2 LQKENI come from the germline V gene. The germline V and J ends were trimmed by 3 bases and 2 bases, with 14 bases remaining between them. The CDR3: CASSPALGGTYNEQFF. The CDR3 DNA reads TGTGCCAGCTCACCGGCCCTAGGGGGTACCTACAATGAGCAGTTCTTC.

This clone occurred a few times. The CDR3: CAIKQGEVYNEQFF. In DNA, the CDR3 is TGTGCCATCAAACAGGGGGAAGTCTACAATGAGCAGTTCTTC. The rearrangement joins TRBV10-3 to TRBJ2-1; 8 bases are shared with TRBD1. This CDR3 has 14 amino acids. Losses at the gene ends were 7 bases for V and 3 bases for J; bases not matched to a gene: 5. Germline lookup yields CDR1 ENHRY and CDR2 SYGVKD.

This chain connects TRBV7-8 to TRBJ1-4; 7 bases align to TRBD1. Germline assignment: CDR1 SGHVS and CDR2 FQNEAQ. Losses at the gene ends were 6 bases for V and 0 bases for J; bases not matched to a gene: 10. This CDR3 is 17 amino acids long. CDR3 sequence (DNA): TGTGCCAGCAGTTTGACAGGGAATTTAGCAACTAATGAAAAACTGTTTTTT. Protein sequence: CASSLTGNLATNEKLFF. The full variable domain, with the rest looked up from reference TRBV7-8 and TRBJ1-4, is GAGVSQSPRYKVAKRGQDVALRCDPISGHVSLFWYQQALGQGPEFLTYFQNEAQLDKSGLPSDRFFAERPEGSVSTLKIQRTQQEDSAVYLCASSLTGNLATNEKLFFGSGTQLSVL.

This sequence joins TRBV10-2 and TRBJ2-1; 13 bases line up with TRBD2. The CDR3 length is 16 residues. Germline assignment: CDR1 WSHSY and CDR2 SAAADI. With 0 bases clipped from V and 12 bases from J, the junction kept 8 bases outside the gene matches. The CDR3 loop reads CASSESGTSGEYGQFF. The CDR3 DNA reads TGCGCCAGCAGTGAGTCAGGGACTAGCGGGGAATACGGGCAGTTCTTC.

This chain links TRBV4-2 with TRBJ1-1; possible D gene TRBD1, 6 bases. The germline V gene has CDR1 LGHNA and CDR2 YNFKEQ. V was cut by 4 bases and J by 6 bases, with 21 bases left in between. CDR3 length equals 16 residues. CDR3 nucleotides: TGTGCCAGCAGCCGAAAGAGGGGGGGCTCTGGTGCTGAAGCTTTCTTT. The encoded protein is CASSRKRGGSGAEAFF.

The chain employs TRBV7-9 and TRBJ2-7; 10 bases line up with TRBD2. Losses at the gene ends were 5 bases for V and 2 bases for J; bases not matched to a gene: 3. Germline CDR1 reads SEHNR; CDR2 reads FQNEAQ (reference sequence). This CDR3 spans 14 amino acids. CDR3 in DNA: TGTGCCAGCAGCAAAGCGGGGGGGACCTACGAGCAGTACTTC. Protein: CASSKAGGTYEQYF. Based on the CDR3 plus reference TRBV7-9 and TRBJ2-7, the full variable domain is DTGVSQNPRHKITKRGQNVTFRCDPISEHNRLYWYRQTLGQGPEFLTYFQNEAQLEKSRLLSDRFSAERPKGSFSTLEIQRTEQGDSAMYLCASSKAGGTYEQYFGPGTRLTVT.

The CDR3 reads CASSGGPGATYNEQFF. In DNA, the CDR3 is TGCGCCAGCAGTGGCGGTCCGGGAGCCACCTACAATGAGCAGTTCTTC. J is TRBJ2-1 and V is TRBV10-1; tentative D call: TRBD2 (6 bases). The germline V gene has CDR1 WNHNN and CDR2 SYGVQD (reference sequence). Trimming cost V 4 bases and J 2 bases, with 15 bases left between them. This CDR3 is 16 amino acids long.

The rearrangement joins TRBV15 to TRBJ2-5; maybe TRBD1 (5 bases). The V and J ends lost 5 bases and 4 bases respectively, with 14 bases between them. This CDR3 is built from 14 residues. Germline assignment: CDR1 LNHNV and CDR2 YYDKDF (reference sequence). CDR3 DNA: TGTGCCACCAGCCTACAGGTCCCCTCAGAGACCCAGTACTTC. It specifies CATSLQVPSETQYF.

This clone was seen a few times. V is TRBV7-8 and J is TRBJ2-7; 8 bases line up with TRBD1. Trimming at V came to 5 bases and at J to 2 bases, leaving 5 bases not matched to a gene. Per the germline V gene, CDR1 is SGHVS and CDR2 is FQNEAQ. The CDR3 is made up of 14 amino acids. CDR3 loop: CASSPGDRPYEQYF. Written as DNA, the CDR3 is TGTGCCAGCAGCCCCGGGGACAGGCCCTACGAGCAGTACTTC.

The chain is built from TRBV6-4 and TRBJ1-1; D possibly corresponds to TRBD1 (5 bases). The V end lost 4 bases, the J end lost 2 bases, and 8 bases lay between the germline ends. This CDR3 region has 13 residues. The V gene's germline CDR1 is MRHNA and CDR2 SNTAGT. The CDR3 DNA is TGTGCCAGCAGTGCCAGGGTTAACACTGAAGCTTTCTTT. It is translated as CASSARVNTEAFF.

This clone appeared a few times. The chain recombines TRBV7-9 with TRBJ2-5, with TRBD2 matching over 7 bases. Per the germline V gene, CDR1 is SEHNR and CDR2 is FQNEAQ (reference sequence). This CDR3 has 16 amino acids. V trimming: 3 bases; J trimming: 0 bases; junction bases outside the gene matches: 7. The CDR3 region is CASSFSGRGDQETQYF. The CDR3 coding sequence is TGTGCCAGCAGCTTTTCAGGACGGGGGGACCAAGAGACCCAGTACTTC.

The V gene is TRBV11-1, the J gene TRBJ2-2, with 9 positions matching TRBD1. The CDR3 is 13 residues long. V lost 4 bases and J lost 9; bases outside the gene matches: 3. Germline CDR1 SGHAT, CDR2 FQDESV (reference sequence). CDR3 bases: TGTGCCAGCAGCTCCGGGACAGGGAGGGAGCTGTTTTTT. Its protein is CASSSGTGRELFF.

A remark on this clone: This specimen includes other DNA sequences encoding the same CDR3. This chain links TRBV28 with TRBJ1-2; D ambiguous. The CDR3 is made up of 13 amino acids. Trimming shortened V by 3 bases and J by 2 bases, and 7 bases separated the two germline ends. The germline CDR1 and CDR2 sequences are MDHEN and SYDVKM. The CDR3 region is CASSLGGNYGYTF. CDR3 coding DNA: TGTGCCAGCAGTTTGGGAGGGAACTATGGCTACACCTTC.

V usage is TRBV5-1 and J usage is TRBJ2-7; 11 bases agree with TRBD1. J lost 4 bases, V lost 7 bases, and 4 bases had no gene match. This CDR3 is 13 amino acids long. The germline CDR1 and CDR2 sequences are SGHRS and YFSETQ. The CDR3 bases are TGCGCCAGCGGACAGGGGGCCGGTTACGAGCAGTACTTC. Its translation: CASGQGAGYEQYF.

The chain joins TRBV7-9 to TRBJ2-3; 7 nucleotides line up with TRBD2. Trimming took 2 bases from V and 6 from J; bases not matched to a gene: 11. The CDR3 sequence is 16 residues long. Germline V gene data show CDR1 as SEHNR and CDR2 as FQNEAQ (reference sequence). CDR3 sequence: CASSLSLAGVLDTQYF. The CDR3 DNA reads TGTGCCAGCAGCTTATCTCTGGCGGGAGTCTTGGATACGCAGTATTTT.

CDR3 amino acids: CSASEATEAFF. CDR3 nucleotides: TGCAGCGCCTCAGAGGCCACTGAAGCTTTCTTT. This chain links TRBV29-1 with TRBJ1-1, with unresolved D. The CDR3 runs 11 residues. With 7 bases removed from V and 4 bases from J, the gap between germline ends came to 10 bases. CDR1 and CDR2 (germline): SQVTM, ANQGSEA.

J is TRBJ2-2 and V is TRBV6-5; 8 bases agree with TRBD1. V lost 5 bases and J lost 5; bases outside the gene matches: 7. The germline CDR1 and CDR2 sequences are MNHEY and SVGAGI. The CDR3 is made up of 15 amino acids. CDR3 in amino acids: CASSRDRGDTGELFF. The CDR3 nucleotides are TGTGCCAGCAGTCGAGACAGGGGTGATACCGGGGAGCTGTTTTTT.

The genes are TRBV21-1 and TRBJ1-1; TRBD1 is the table's D call, not checked against the DNA. TRBV21-1 is a known pseudogene. There are 15 residues in the CDR3. This CDR3 is CASSASRTGGVVAFF. The CDR3 DNA reads TGTGCCAGCAGCGCTTCGCGGACAGGGGGCGTCGTAGCTTTCTTT.

V gene TRBV5-1 combines with J gene TRBJ2-6; D unclear. Trimming cost V 0 bases and J 4 bases, with 8 bases left between them. CDR1 and CDR2 from the germline V gene are SGHRS and YFSETQ. This CDR3 has 15 amino acids. CDR3 DNA sequence: TGCGCCAGCAGCTTGGTAGCCATGGGGGCCAACGTCCTGACTTTC. Its translation is CASSLVAMGANVLTF.

The chain has TRBV6-1 and TRBJ1-4, with D possibly being TRBD1 (5 bases). V lost 5 bases to trimming and J lost 10 bases, with 8 bases between them. Germline V lookup: CDR1 MNHNS, CDR2 SASEGT. There are 11 residues in the CDR3. CDR3 nucleotides: TGTGCCAGCAGTCTCGGGGGAAAACTGTTTTTT. It specifies CASSLGGKLFF.

This sequence joins TRBV2 and TRBJ1-5; no firm D call. From germline, CDR1 is SNHLY and CDR2 FYNNEI. The CDR3 length is 15 residues. V was pared by 2 bases and J by 7 bases, with 15 bases between. The CDR3 region has the DNA TGTGCCAGCAGTGAATGGGGAGGGAATGAACAGCCCCAGCATTTT. Translating gives CASSEWGGNEQPQHF.